The 10 T cell receptor beta chains below were found in one sample sequenced in a study of long-term antiretroviral therapy in people with HIV. Survey-level immunoSEQ v3.0 assays were run. Libraries were prepared by immunoSEQ multiplex PCR; TCRdb keeps only in-frame clonotypes and omits some of them. This table has over 30,000 clones, about four fifths appearing once. Sequences were derived from unsorted PBMCs, sampled 1.9 years after starting antiretroviral therapy. These receptors were taken from a man between 18 and 29 years old with HIV.

V and J are TRBV5-1 and TRBJ2-5, with TRBD2 as a possible D gene (7 bases). The CDR3 runs to 16 residues. Germline V CDR1 and CDR2: SGHRS, YFSETQ. V lost 0 bases to trimming and J lost 2 bases, with 14 bases between them. The CDR3, as DNA: TGCGCCAGCAGCTTGGACCCGGGGGGCGTACAAGAGACCCAGTACTTC. It encodes CASSLDPGGVQETQYF.

V is TRBV13 and J is TRBJ2-1; 9 bases align to TRBD2. CDR3 length: 19 amino acids. Trimming at V came to 0 bases and at J to 0 bases, leaving 9 bases not matched to a gene. Germline V gives CDR1 PRHDT, CDR2 FYEKMQ (reference sequence). The chain's CDR3 is CASSLGPAGGTNSYNEQFF. The CDR3 bases are TGTGCCAGCAGCTTAGGCCCAGCGGGGGGAACTAACTCCTACAATGAGCAGTTCTTC. The whole variable domain, filled in from reference TRBV13 and TRBJ2-1, reads AAGVIQSPRHLIKEKRETATLKCYPIPRHDTVYWYQQGPGQDPQFLISFYEKMQSDKGSIPDRFSAQQFSDYHSELNMSSLELGDSALYFCASSLGPAGGTNSYNEQFFGPGTRLTVL.

V gene TRBV15 combines with J gene TRBJ1-4; D is unclear. CDR1 and CDR2 (germline): LNHNV, YYDKDF (reference sequence). V lost 1 base and J 0 bases, leaving 6 bases between the germline ends. This CDR3 comprises 15 residues. The CDR3 loop reads CATSRGAATNEKLFF. The CDR3 nucleotides read TGTGCCACCAGCAGAGGCGCTGCAACTAATGAAAAACTGTTTTTT.

This clone was seen a few times. The V call is TRBV2, the J call TRBJ2-2; D possibly corresponds to TRBD2 (6 bases). The CDR3 runs 13 residues. V was clipped by 6 bases and J by 7 bases, with 12 bases between them. Germline assignment: CDR1 SNHLY and CDR2 FYNNEI. CDR3 sequence: CASRGSGDGELFF. The CDR3 nucleotides read TGTGCCAGCAGAGGGTCGGGGGACGGGGAGCTGTTTTTT.

The genes are TRBV28 and TRBJ1-4; a possible D gene is TRBD1 (5 bases). The germline V gene encodes CDR1 MDHEN and CDR2 SYDVKM. The CDR3 contains 15 residues. The germline V and J ends were trimmed by 5 bases and 5 bases, with 15 bases remaining between them. The CDR3 sequence: CASSLDRRPNEKLFF. The CDR3 coding sequence is TGTGCCAGCAGTCTAGACAGACGACCGAATGAAAAACTGTTTTTT.

V and J are TRBV5-4 and TRBJ1-2; a weak D match, TRBD1 (6 bases). This CDR3 region has 14 residues. V was trimmed by 4 bases and J by 4 bases, leaving 14 bases between them. Germline CDR1 reads SGHNT; CDR2 reads YYREEE (reference sequence). The CDR3 DNA reads TGTGCCAGCAGCCCATGGACACAGGGCTATGGCTACACCTTC. Translation: CASSPWTQGYGYTF.

The rearrangement joins TRBV19 to TRBJ1-5, with D tentatively TRBD1 (6 bases). The germline V gene has CDR1 LNHDA and CDR2 SQIVND (reference sequence). This CDR3 has 16 amino acids. V was shortened by 0 bases and J by 3 bases, with 12 bases between the two germline ends. This CDR3 reads CASSIDLGGANQPQHF. The CDR3 DNA sequence: TGTGCCAGTAGTATAGATCTCGGGGGGGCCAATCAGCCCCAGCATTTT.

The V and J genes are TRBV5-1 and TRBJ2-3, with a tentative D call TRBD1 (6 bases). Germline loops: CDR1 SGHRS, CDR2 YFSETQ. V was pared by 4 bases and J by 5 bases, with 14 bases between. This CDR3 spans 14 amino acids. The CDR3 DNA reads TGCGCCAGCAGCATACGCCAGGGGAGAGATACGCAGTATTTT. Its translation: CASSIRQGRDTQYF.

This clone was counted a few times. V usage is TRBV7-9 and J usage is TRBJ2-7; 7 nucleotides align to TRBD1. The CDR3 runs 15 residues. Germline V lookup: CDR1 SEHNR, CDR2 FQNEAQ (reference sequence). Trimming took 4 bases from V and 6 from J; bases not matched to a gene: 12. The CDR3 sequence is CASSSKRQGRSEQYF. CDR3 DNA: TGTGCCAGCAGCTCGAAAAGACAGGGAAGGTCCGAGCAGTACTTC.

The chain combines TRBV2 with TRBJ2-3; TRBD2 matches at 8 bases. Germline V lookup: CDR1 SNHLY, CDR2 FYNNEI. This CDR3 is 16 amino acids long. Germline trimming cut 2 bases from V and 1 base from J; bases unmatched to any gene: 5. CDR3: CASSELSGGGTDTQYF. CDR3 bases: TGTGCCAGCAGTGAATTGTCGGGGGGGGGCACAGATACGCAGTATTTT.